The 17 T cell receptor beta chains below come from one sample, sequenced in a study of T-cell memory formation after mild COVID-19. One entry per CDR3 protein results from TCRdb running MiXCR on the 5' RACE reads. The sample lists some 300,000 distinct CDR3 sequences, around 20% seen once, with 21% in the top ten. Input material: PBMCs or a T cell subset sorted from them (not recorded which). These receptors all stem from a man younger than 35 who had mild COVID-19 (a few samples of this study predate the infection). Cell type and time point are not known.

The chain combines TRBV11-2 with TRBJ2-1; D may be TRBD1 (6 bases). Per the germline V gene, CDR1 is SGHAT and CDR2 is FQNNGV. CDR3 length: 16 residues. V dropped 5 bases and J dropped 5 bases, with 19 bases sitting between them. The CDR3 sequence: CASSRGRRGFNNEQFF. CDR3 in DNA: TGTGCCAGCAGCAGAGGCCGTAGGGGGTTTAACAATGAGCAGTTCTTC.

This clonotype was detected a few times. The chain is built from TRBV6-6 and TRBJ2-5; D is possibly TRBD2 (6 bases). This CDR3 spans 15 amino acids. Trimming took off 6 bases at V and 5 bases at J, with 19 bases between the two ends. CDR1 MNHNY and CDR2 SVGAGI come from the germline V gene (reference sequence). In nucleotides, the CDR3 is TGTGCCAGCAGCCCCCCAAGGGGAGGTCGGGAGACCCAGTACTTC. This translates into CASSPPRGGRETQYF.

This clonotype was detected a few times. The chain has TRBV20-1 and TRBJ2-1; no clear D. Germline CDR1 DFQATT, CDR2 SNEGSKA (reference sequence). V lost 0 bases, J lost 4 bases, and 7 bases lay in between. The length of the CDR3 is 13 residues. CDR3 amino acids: CSAREGGYNEQFF. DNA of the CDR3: TGCAGTGCTAGAGAGGGCGGATACAATGAGCAGTTCTTC.

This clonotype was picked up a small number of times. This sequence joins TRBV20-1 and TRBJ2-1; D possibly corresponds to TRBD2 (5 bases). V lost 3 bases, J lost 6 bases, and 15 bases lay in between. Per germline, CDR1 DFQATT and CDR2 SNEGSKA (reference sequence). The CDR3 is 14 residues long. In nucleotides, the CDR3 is TGCAGTGCTAGTCGGGGTATGGCGGTCAATGAGCAGTTCTTC. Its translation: CSASRGMAVNEQFF.

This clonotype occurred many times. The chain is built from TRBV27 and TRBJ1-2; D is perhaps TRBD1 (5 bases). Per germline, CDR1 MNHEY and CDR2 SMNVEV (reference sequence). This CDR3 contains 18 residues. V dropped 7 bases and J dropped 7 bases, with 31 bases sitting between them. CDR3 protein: CASTKDPDNHPVSGGYTF. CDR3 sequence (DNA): TGTGCCAGCACCAAGGACCCGGACAATCATCCGGTCAGCGGTGGCTACACCTTC.

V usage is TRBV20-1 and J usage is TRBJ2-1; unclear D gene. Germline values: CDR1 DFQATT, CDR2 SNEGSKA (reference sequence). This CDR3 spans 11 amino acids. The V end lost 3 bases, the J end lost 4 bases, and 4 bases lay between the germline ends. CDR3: CSASIYNEQFF. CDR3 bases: TGCAGTGCTAGTATTTACAATGAGCAGTTCTTC.

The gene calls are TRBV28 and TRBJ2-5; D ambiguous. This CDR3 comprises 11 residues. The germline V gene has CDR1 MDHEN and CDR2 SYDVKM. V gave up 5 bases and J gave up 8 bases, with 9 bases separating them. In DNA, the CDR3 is TGTGCCAGCAGTCTCCAGAGAACCCAGTACTTC. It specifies CASSLQRTQYF.

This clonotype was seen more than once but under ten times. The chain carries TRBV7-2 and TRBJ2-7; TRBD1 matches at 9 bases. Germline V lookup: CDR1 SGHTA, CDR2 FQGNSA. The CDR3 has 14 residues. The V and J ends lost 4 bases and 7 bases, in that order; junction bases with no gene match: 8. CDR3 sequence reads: CASSSGTGRREQYF. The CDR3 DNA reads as TGTGCCAGCAGCTCAGGGACAGGGCGTCGGGAGCAGTACTTC.

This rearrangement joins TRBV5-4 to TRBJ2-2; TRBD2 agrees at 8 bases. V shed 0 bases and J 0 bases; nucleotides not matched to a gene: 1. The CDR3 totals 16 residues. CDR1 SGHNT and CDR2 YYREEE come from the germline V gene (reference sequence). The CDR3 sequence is CASSLERGTNTGELFF. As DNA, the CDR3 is TGTGCCAGCAGCTTGGAGCGGGGGACGAACACCGGGGAGCTGTTTTTT.

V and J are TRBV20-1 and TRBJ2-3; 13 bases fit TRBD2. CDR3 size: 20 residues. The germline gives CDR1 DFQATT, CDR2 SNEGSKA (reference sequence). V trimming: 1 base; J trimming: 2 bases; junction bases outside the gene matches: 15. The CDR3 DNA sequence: TGCAGTGCTAGAGTCGGACTAGCGGGGGCCGCGGTCCCTGCCACAGATACGCAGTATTTT. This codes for CSARVGLAGAAVPATDTQYF.

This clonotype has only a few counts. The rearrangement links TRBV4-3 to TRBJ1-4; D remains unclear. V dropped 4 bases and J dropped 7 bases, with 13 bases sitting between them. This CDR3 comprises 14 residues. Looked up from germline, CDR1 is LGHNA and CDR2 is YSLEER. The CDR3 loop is CASSRKGGGEKLFF. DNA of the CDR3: TGCGCCAGCAGCCGTAAAGGAGGTGGTGAAAAACTGTTTTTT.

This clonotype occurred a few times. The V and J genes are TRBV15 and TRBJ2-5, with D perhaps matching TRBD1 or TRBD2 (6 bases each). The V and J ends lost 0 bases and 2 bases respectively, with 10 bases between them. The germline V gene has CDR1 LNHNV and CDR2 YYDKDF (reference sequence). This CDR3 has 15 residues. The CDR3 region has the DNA TGTGCCACCAGCAGAGATCAAGGGGGGCAAGAGACCCAGTACTTC. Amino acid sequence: CATSRDQGGQETQYF.

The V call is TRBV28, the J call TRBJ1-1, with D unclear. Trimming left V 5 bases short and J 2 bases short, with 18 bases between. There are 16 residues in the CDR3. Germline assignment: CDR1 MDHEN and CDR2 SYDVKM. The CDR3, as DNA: TGTGCCAGCAGTCCCTACCCTAGTCGTCCCAACACTGAAGCTTTCTTT. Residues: CASSPYPSRPNTEAFF.

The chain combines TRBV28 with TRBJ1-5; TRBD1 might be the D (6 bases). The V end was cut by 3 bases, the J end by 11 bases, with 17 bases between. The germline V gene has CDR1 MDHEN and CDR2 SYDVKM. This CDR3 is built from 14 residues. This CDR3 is CASSFWTGGAAQHF. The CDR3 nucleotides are TGTGCCAGCAGTTTCTGGACGGGGGGCGCAGCCCAGCATTTT.

Written as DNA, the CDR3 is TGTGCCAGCAGTCCTGGACAGGGGACCATATATTTT. Residues: CASSPGQGTIYF. The chain uses TRBV7-2 and TRBJ1-3, with 9 bases lining up with TRBD1. The CDR3 totals 12 residues. With V trimmed by 6 bases and J by 10 bases, 4 bases remained unmatched. Germline CDR1 reads SGHTA; CDR2 reads FQGNSA.

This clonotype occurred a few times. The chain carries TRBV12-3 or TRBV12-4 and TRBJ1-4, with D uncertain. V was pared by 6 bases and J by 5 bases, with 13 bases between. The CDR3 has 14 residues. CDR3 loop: CASSLRVGNEKLFF. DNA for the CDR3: TGTGCCAGCAGCTTGAGGGTCGGGAATGAAAAACTGTTTTTT.

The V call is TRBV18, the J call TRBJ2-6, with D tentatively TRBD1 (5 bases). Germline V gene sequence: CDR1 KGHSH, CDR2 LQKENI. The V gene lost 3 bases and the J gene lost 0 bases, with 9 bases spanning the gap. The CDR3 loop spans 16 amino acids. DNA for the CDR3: TGTGCCAGCTCACCCCCAGGGCACTCTGGGGCCAACGTCCTGACTTTC. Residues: CASSPPGHSGANVLTF.